This T cell receptor (beta chain) comes out of a study of graft-versus-host responses after intestinal transplantation. As regards this clone: Its antigen is not identified.

The CDR3 loop spans 11 amino acids. Germline CDR1 LNHDA, CDR2 SQIVND (reference sequence). Trimming left V 9 bases short and J 7 bases short, with 9 bases between. TCRdb's table, derived via immunoSEQ multiplex PCR, lists solely in-frame clones and lacks some. The data show 50,000 or so clones, around 90% seen once. This clonotype was obtained from a human donor who was the organ donor for an intestinal transplant. V is TRBV19 and J is TRBJ2-2, with a weak D call TRBD1 (6 bases). Sequencing used unstimulated CD4+ T cells sorted from spleen or lymph node cells, obtained before transplant. The CDR3 coding sequence is TGTGCCAGCCGGACAGACGGGGAGCTGTTTTTT. It specifies CASRTDGELFF.